One sample yielded the 14 T cell receptor beta chains listed below, sequenced in a study of T-cell reconstitution after alpha-beta-depleted transplantation in children. It was with unique molecular identifiers that the TCRbeta library was prepared. TCRdb re-called the PCR reads through MiXCR, storing one row per CDR3 protein. The profile shows 300,000 or so distinct CDR3 sequences, over 20% of them singletons. This specimen was PBMCs, mostly from graft donor cells, taken 180 days after TCRalphabeta/CD19-depleted stem cell transplant. These TCRs come from a male patient between 10 and 17 years old who had a stem cell transplant for acute lymphoblastic leukemia, so the T cells may come from the graft donor.

This clonotype was detected only a few times. The chain is built from TRBV29-1 and TRBJ2-3, with 10 nucleotides matching TRBD2. The trim removed 6 bases at V and 2 bases at J, leaving 20 bases unmatched. Germline CDR1 reads SQVTM; CDR2 reads ANQGSEA. This CDR3 spans 19 amino acids. In nucleotides, the CDR3 is TGCAGCGTGGAGACTTTTACAGCGGGAGGGTATCGGAACACAGATACGCAGTATTTT. This codes for CSVETFTAGGYRNTDTQYF.

This clonotype was seen a handful of times. This rearrangement joins TRBV27 to TRBJ2-7; TRBD1 is a possible D gene (5 bases). V dropped 2 bases and J dropped 3 bases, with 8 bases sitting between them. This CDR3 region has 13 residues. CDR1 is MNHEY and CDR2 is SMNVEV in the germline V gene (reference sequence). The CDR3 bases are TGTGCCAGCAGTTTAGGGGCCCTCTACGAGCAGTACTTC. This translates into CASSLGALYEQYF.

J is TRBJ2-1 and V is TRBV20-1; D not resolved. The germline gives CDR1 DFQATT, CDR2 SNEGSKA (reference sequence). This CDR3 has 13 amino acids. V lost 0 bases, J lost 12 bases, and 15 bases lay in between. This CDR3 reads CSAREGRPGGQFF. The CDR3 DNA follows: TGCAGTGCTAGAGAAGGACGCCCAGGTGGGCAGTTCTTC.

The rearrangement links TRBV2 to TRBJ2-7; 7 bases agree with TRBD1. The junction had 14 bases not matched to a gene; V was cut back by 6 bases and J by 0 bases. Germline assignment: CDR1 SNHLY and CDR2 FYNNEI. This CDR3 is built from 17 residues. This chain's CDR3 is CASSAKTGAPSSYEQYF. The CDR3 DNA follows: TGTGCCAGCAGCGCGAAAACAGGGGCTCCCAGCTCCTACGAGCAGTACTTC.

This chain links TRBV27 with TRBJ1-5; no clear D. This CDR3 region has 14 residues. Germline V gene lookup returns CDR1 MNHEY and CDR2 SMNVEV (reference sequence). The V end lost 5 bases, the J end lost 6 bases, and 14 bases lay between the germline ends. CDR3 residues: CASSPLRGPQPQHF. The CDR3 nucleotides are TGTGCCAGCAGTCCTCTCCGCGGACCTCAGCCCCAGCATTTT.

The chain joins TRBV10-3 to TRBJ1-3; D is ambiguous. The V gene lost 4 bases and the J gene lost 7 bases, with 5 bases spanning the gap. This CDR3 is 11 amino acids long. Germline V lookup: CDR1 ENHRY, CDR2 SYGVKD. The CDR3 loop reads CAISGRNTIYF. For the CDR3, the DNA is TGTGCCATCAGTGGGCGGAACACCATATATTTT.

The chain is built from TRBV4-2 and TRBJ2-1; 10 positions agree with TRBD2. The CDR3 is made up of 19 amino acids. Trimming at V came to 0 bases and at J to 6 bases, leaving 14 bases not matched to a gene. CDR1 and CDR2 (germline): LGHNA, YNFKEQ. CDR3 protein: CASSQDQFRQREGGNEQFF. The DNA for the CDR3 is TGTGCCAGCAGCCAAGATCAGTTTCGACAGCGGGAGGGAGGCAATGAGCAGTTCTTC.

This clonotype has a handful of counts. The V and J genes are TRBV20-1 and TRBJ2-2; D remains unclear. Trimming removed 6 bases at V and 1 base at J, with 3 bases between. Germline assignment: CDR1 DFQATT and CDR2 SNEGSKA (reference sequence). CDR3 length: 11 residues. The CDR3 is CSAGNTGELFF. In nucleotides, the CDR3 is TGCAGTGCAGGGAACACCGGGGAGCTGTTTTTT.

This clonotype has more than one count but fewer than ten. This chain links TRBV5-1 with TRBJ2-7, with TRBD2 matching 7 bases. The CDR3 is made up of 18 amino acids. Trimming removed 1 base from V and 3 bases from J; junction bases left unmatched: 16. Germline V gene data show CDR1 as SGHRS and CDR2 as YFSETQ. The CDR3 is CASSLIWGRGVRHYEQYF. CDR3 bases: TGCGCCAGCAGCTTGATTTGGGGGAGGGGTGTCCGGCACTACGAGCAGTACTTC. Full variable domain (missing parts from reference TRBV5-1 and TRBJ2-7): KAGVTQTPRYLIKTRGQQVTLSCSPISGHRSVSWYQQTPGQGLQFLFEYFSETQRNKGNFPGRFSGRQFSNSRSEMNVSTLELGDSALYLCASSLIWGRGVRHYEQYFGPGTRLTVT.

V and J are TRBV10-3 and TRBJ2-3; D is unclear. CDR1 is ENHRY, CDR2 SYGVKD, per germline. The CDR3 has 9 amino acids. V was shortened by 8 bases and J by 6 bases, with 3 bases between the two germline ends. The CDR3 spells CAIGDTQYF. CDR3 nucleotides: TGTGCCATCGGGGATACGCAGTATTTT.

This clonotype was picked up a small number of times. One junction end disagrees with the germline gene, perhaps due to a read error. The chain employs TRBV5-1 and TRBJ2-7, with 11 bases matching TRBD1. The CDR3 consists of 15 residues. Germline assignment: CDR1 SGHRS and CDR2 YFSETQ. CDR3 loop: CASSLAGTGGYEQYF. Here the CDR3 DNA reads TGTGCCAGCAGCTTAGCCGGGACAGGGGGCTACGAGCAGTACTTC.

The rearrangement joins TRBV11-2 to TRBJ2-1; the match to TRBD2 covers 10 bases. V lost 2 bases to trimming and J lost 8 bases; unmatched junction nucleotides: 6. In germline, CDR1 is SGHAT, CDR2 FQNNGV. CDR3 length: 15 residues. The CDR3 DNA is TGTGCCAGCAGCTTACTAGCGGGAGTCGTGGATGAGCAGTTCTTC. This gives the protein CASSLLAGVVDEQFF.

The rearrangement uses TRBV5-1 and TRBJ2-1, with no clear D. There are 17 residues in the CDR3. Trimming removed 1 base from V and 0 bases from J, with 14 bases in between. Germline-derived CDR1 and CDR2 are SGHRS and YFSETQ. CDR3 sequence (DNA): TGCGCCAGCAGCTTGAGAGCCCATACGAGCTCCTACAATGAGCAGTTCTTC. Protein: CASSLRAHTSSYNEQFF.

V gene TRBV11-2 combines with J gene TRBJ2-3; tentative D call: TRBD2 (5 bases). Trimming shortened V by 5 bases and J by 0 bases, and 18 bases separated the two germline ends. Germline V gene data show CDR1 as SGHAT and CDR2 as FQNNGV. The CDR3 has 17 amino acids. The CDR3 is CASSHFRGAVSTDTQYF. The CDR3 nucleotides are TGTGCCAGCAGCCACTTTAGAGGAGCGGTGAGCACAGATACGCAGTATTTT.